This T cell receptor (beta chain) derives from a study of blood T cell repertoires in COVID-19. Looking at the study overall: Nucleic acid was either cDNA or gDNA, and it came from T cells, B-cell-depleted T cells, or PBMCs.

The V end lost 0 bases, the J end lost 4 bases, and 9 bases lay between the germline ends. CDR1 and CDR2 from the germline V gene are SGHNT and YYREEE (reference sequence). The CDR3 covers 14 residues. Participants, roughly 18 to 89 years old, spanned approximately 26 US areas. Participant reports of clinical history set cohort assignment. Cohort 3 recovered donors had two negative PCRs, clearance, or symptom resolution. Using immunoSEQ multiplex PCR, the repertoire was profiled, and TCRdb retains in-frame clones only, with some absent. The table lists around 330,000 clones, around 91% of them singletons.

This chain connects TRBV5-4 to TRBJ2-3; TRBD1 might be the D (5 bases). Sample: PBMCs or T cells enriched from blood (not recorded which). The receptor was derived from a woman in her 40s who had recovered from COVID-19. CDR3 nucleotides: TGTGCCAGCAGCTTGGTAGGGGATGCAGATACGCAGTATTTT. Protein: CASSLVGDADTQYF.